This T cell receptor (beta chain) was found in a study of blood T cells in healthy people across ages. Study details: Template switching recovered approximately one barcoded beta molecule for every two T cells.

Healthy Caucasian individuals from Russia aged about 6 to 90 were enrolled as donors. Isolation per sample recovered at least 6 million PBMCs. Together with a sample-barcoded 5' primer, a J-beta primer mix was included in a second PCR lasting roughly 6 to 12 cycles. Each CDR3 protein gets one entry after TCRdb re-called the 5' RACE reads with MiXCR. The table records 910,000 or so distinct CDR3 sequences, roughly 51% of them present only once. This CDR3 spans 14 amino acids. Germline V gene lookup returns CDR1 SGHKS and CDR2 YYEKEE (reference sequence). V lost 7 bases to trimming and J lost 0 bases, with 11 bases between them.

The chain joins TRBV5-5 to TRBJ1-5; possibly TRBD1 for D (5 bases). The TCR comes from a woman aged 55 to 70 in good health. The sample consisted of blood. CDR3 region: CASGGGNSNQPQHF. The CDR3 DNA reads as TGTGCCAGCGGGGGGGGAAATAGCAATCAGCCCCAGCATTTT.